The present entry profiles one T cell receptor beta chain with its context. Authors' analysis steps: Amplification with reference gene primers provided the estimates of nucleated cell counts. Here immunoSEQ multiplex PCR was the method, and the copy in TCRdb shows in-frame clones only, minus some. The V and J calls and clone size come from that table; D and trimming were worked out from the DNA. This table has hundreds of thousands of clones, 75% to 90% appearing once. These data come from a study of blood T cell repertoires in COVID-19. Per germline, CDR1 SNHLY and CDR2 FYNNEI. V shed 8 bases and J 7 bases; nucleotides not matched to a gene: 8. This CDR3 spans 14 amino acids.

Sequences were obtained from peripheral blood. This TCR was sampled from a woman aged 40 to 50 who had recovered from COVID-19. The rearrangement links TRBV2 to TRBJ1-6; 7 bases agree with TRBD1. This CDR3 is CASRRRGLNSPLHF. CDR3 sequence (DNA): TGTGCCAGCCGGCGAAGGGGGCTGAATTCACCCCTCCACTTT.